These 32 T cell receptor beta chains share one sample of origin, sequenced in a study of neurological immune-mediated disorders. TCRdb re-called the 5' RACE reads through MiXCR, storing one row per CDR3 protein. The data hold tens of thousands of distinct CDR3 sequences, with approximately 3.7% observed a single time. Sequencing was carried out using PBMCs. The receptors come from a woman aged 50 to 60 with multiple sclerosis.

In its sample, this clonotype was seen many times. The gene calls are TRBV7-9 and TRBJ2-5, with unresolved D. Trimming shortened V by 6 bases and J by 4 bases, and 3 bases separated the two germline ends. The CDR3 loop spans 10 amino acids. Per germline, CDR1 SEHNR and CDR2 FQNEAQ (reference sequence). CDR3 sequence: CASSSETQYF. As DNA, the CDR3 is TGTGCCAGCAGTTCAGAGACCCAGTACTTC.

This clonotype was observed many times. V and J are TRBV14 and TRBJ2-7; either TRBD1 or TRBD2 may supply D (5 bases each). V was shortened by 0 bases and J by 2 bases, with 11 bases between the two germline ends. The CDR3 loop spans 15 amino acids. CDR1 and CDR2 (germline): SGHDN, FVKESK. The CDR3 sequence is CASSQDRRGPYEQYF. The CDR3 DNA follows: TGTGCCAGCAGCCAAGATCGCCGGGGCCCCTACGAGCAGTACTTC.

This clonotype has at least ten counts. The J gene is TRBJ1-5, the V gene TRBV7-9; no definite D call. CDR1 and CDR2 (germline): SEHNR, FQNEAQ (reference sequence). Trimming cost V 3 bases and J 4 bases, with 10 bases left between them. This CDR3 has 14 amino acids. The DNA for the CDR3 is TGTGCCAGCAGCTTCGACGGGATTAATCAGCCCCAGCATTTT. It translates to CASSFDGINQPQHF.

The chain employs TRBV7-8 and TRBJ2-5, with a tentative D call TRBD2 (6 bases). Germline V gene sequence: CDR1 SGHVS, CDR2 FQNEAQ. The CDR3 sequence is 16 residues long. The ends were cut back, 2 bases at V and 5 bases at J, with 18 bases in the middle. The CDR3 nucleotides read TGTGCCAGCAGCTTAAGGCTAGCGATTAGTCAGGAGACCCAGTACTTC. Encoded protein: CASSLRLAISQETQYF.

This clonotype was seen ten or more times. This sequence joins TRBV7-8 and TRBJ1-5; D not resolved. V dropped 0 bases and J dropped 9 bases, with 15 bases sitting between them. CDR3 length equals 15 residues. CDR1 and CDR2 from the germline V gene are SGHVS and FQNEAQ. The CDR3 DNA follows: TGTGCCAGCAGCTTAGCAAACACCCCATCAACGCCCCAGCATTTT. Translating it yields CASSLANTPSTPQHF.

This clonotype was recorded at least ten times. V is TRBV2 and J is TRBJ1-4, with 7 bases that match TRBD1. The CDR3 covers 15 residues. J lost 8 bases, V lost 7 bases, and 13 bases had no gene match. Germline lookup yields CDR1 SNHLY and CDR2 FYNNEI. CDR3 DNA: TGTGCCAGCAAATTAGGACCAGGGGGAAGAGAAAAACTGTTTTTT. Amino acid sequence: CASKLGPGGREKLFF.

This clonotype was counted between two and nine times. This chain links TRBV7-2 with TRBJ2-2, with 10 bases fitting TRBD2. CDR1 SGHTA and CDR2 FQGNSA come from the germline V gene. This CDR3 is built from 16 residues. V was clipped by 5 bases and J by 4 bases; unmatched bases: 7. The CDR3 nucleotides read TGTGCCAGCAGCATCCCTAGCGGGGGTTTCACCGGGGAGCTGTTTTTT. It is translated as CASSIPSGGFTGELFF. The entire variable domain, with the rest obtained from reference TRBV7-2 and TRBJ2-2, is as follows: GAGVSQSPSNKVTEKGKDVELRCDPISGHTALYWYRQSLGQGLEFLIYFQGNSAPDKSGLPSDRFSAERTGGSVSTLTIQRTQQEDSAVYLCASSIPSGGFTGELFFGEGSRLTVL.

This clonotype appeared once. The chain is built from TRBV15 and TRBJ2-7; D remains unclear. V lost 1 base and J lost 4, with 5 bases in between. Germline values: CDR1 LNHNV, CDR2 YYDKDF (reference sequence). CDR3 length: 12 residues. The CDR3 nucleotides are TGTGCCACCAGCAGAGGGACGTACGAGCAGTACTTC. Its translation: CATSRGTYEQYF.

At least ten counts were recorded for this clonotype. V and J are TRBV5-1 and TRBJ2-1; TRBD1 matches at 8 bases. The CDR3 runs to 14 residues. CDR1 and CDR2 from the germline V gene are SGHRS and YFSETQ. The ends lost 3 bases at V and 3 bases at J; junction bases unmatched: 2. CDR3 in DNA: TGCGCCAGCAGCTCTGGACAGGGCTACAATGAGCAGTTCTTC. Its translation: CASSSGQGYNEQFF.

In its sample, this clonotype was seen many times. The chain joins TRBV24-1 to TRBJ2-1; a weak D match, TRBD2 (5 bases). The CDR3 length is 12 residues. Germline CDR1 KGHDR, CDR2 SFDVKD. V was trimmed by 1 base and J by 10 bases, leaving 7 bases between them. The CDR3: CATSDFRGEQFF. In nucleotides, the CDR3 is TGTGCCACCAGTGATTTTAGAGGGGAGCAGTTCTTC.

The chain combines TRBV7-2 with TRBJ2-7, with TRBD2 matching over 12 bases. The CDR3 has 15 amino acids. Germline-derived CDR1 and CDR2 are SGHTA and FQGNSA. V lost 5 bases and J lost 6; bases outside the gene matches: 8. The CDR3 region is CASSRLAGEIAEQYF. The CDR3 bases are TGTGCCAGCAGCCGACTAGCGGGAGAAATAGCCGAGCAGTACTTC.

The V and J genes are TRBV27 and TRBJ1-4; D remains ambiguous. V was clipped by 10 bases and J by 4 bases, with 7 bases between them. CDR3 length: 11 residues. Per the germline V gene, CDR1 is MNHEY and CDR2 is SMNVEV (reference sequence). CDR3 nucleotides: TGTGCCACCTTTTTTAATGAAAAACTGTTTTTT. Translated, it gives CATFFNEKLFF.

Ten or more counts support this clonotype. The chain combines TRBV9 with TRBJ1-1; unclear D gene. Germline V lookup: CDR1 SGDLS, CDR2 YYNGEE. The V end was cut by 0 bases, the J end by 8 bases, with 14 bases between. The CDR3 is 14 amino acids. For the CDR3, the DNA is TGTGCCAGCAGCGTAGTTGAGGGTGGACGGGAAGCTTTCTTT. Encoded protein: CASSVVEGGREAFF.

The chain has TRBV7-2 and TRBJ2-7; TRBD2 agrees at 12 bases. CDR3 length equals 17 residues. CDR1 SGHTA and CDR2 FQGNSA come from the germline V gene. The ends lost 5 bases at V and 3 bases at J; junction bases unmatched: 11. The CDR3 region is CASSQLAGGPFSYEQYF. The CDR3 coding sequence is TGTGCCAGCAGCCAACTAGCGGGAGGCCCCTTCAGCTACGAGCAGTACTTC.

This clonotype came up many times. The J gene is TRBJ2-1, the V gene TRBV29-1, with D tentatively TRBD2 (6 bases). In germline, CDR1 is SQVTM, CDR2 ANQGSEA. V shed 4 bases and J shed 9 bases, with 16 bases lying between them. This CDR3 has 13 residues. The CDR3 is CSVAKTSSGEQFF. The CDR3 DNA follows: TGCAGCGTTGCAAAGACTAGTTCGGGTGAGCAGTTCTTC.

This clonotype has ten or more counts. This rearrangement joins TRBV29-1 to TRBJ2-1; TRBD1 matches 10 bases. The CDR3 loop spans 15 amino acids. The ends lost 5 bases at V and 3 bases at J; junction bases unmatched: 7. CDR1 is SQVTM and CDR2 is ANQGSEA in the germline V gene. CDR3 residues: CSVNPGTGVYNEQFF. DNA for the CDR3: TGCAGCGTTAACCCCGGGACAGGGGTCTACAATGAGCAGTTCTTC.

Many counts were recorded for this clonotype. The J gene is TRBJ2-2, the V gene TRBV3-1, with TRBD2 as a possible D gene (5 bases). The CDR3 runs to 16 residues. Germline-derived CDR1 and CDR2 are LGHDT and YNNKEL (reference sequence). The V end was cut by 1 base, the J end by 9 bases, with 18 bases between. The CDR3 sequence is CASSQALSPLVRELFF. The DNA for the CDR3 is TGTGCCAGCAGCCAAGCCCTTTCTCCACTAGTCCGGGAGCTGTTTTTT.

Worth noting for this clonotype: With a much larger clone just one base away, this may be a read error. The chain recombines TRBV4-3 with TRBJ1-1; D gene ambiguous. Deletions cut 1 base from V and 6 bases from J, with 12 bases between. This CDR3 comprises 14 residues. Germline lookup yields CDR1 LGHNA and CDR2 YSLEER. CDR3 amino acids: CASSQGPSVPEAFF. Written as DNA, the CDR3 is TGCGCCAGCAGCCAAGGCCCGAGCGTCCCTGAAGCTTTCTTT.

This clonotype has a count of ten or more. This chain connects TRBV5-1 to TRBJ2-7, with 9 bases aligning to TRBD1. The CDR3 runs 15 residues. V shed 4 bases and J 3 bases; nucleotides not matched to a gene: 8. Germline CDR1 is SGHRS and CDR2 is YFSETQ. CDR3 bases: TGCGCCAGCAGCGAAGAGGGGACAGGGATCTACGAGCAGTACTTC. It codes for CASSEEGTGIYEQYF.

This clonotype was counted at least ten times. This sequence joins TRBV18 and TRBJ2-3; 11 bases line up with TRBD2. J was trimmed by 4 bases and V by 5 bases; bases with no gene match: 8. From germline, CDR1 is KGHSH and CDR2 LQKENI. The CDR3 is 16 residues long. CDR3: CASSAQTSGTADTQYF. The CDR3 DNA reads TGTGCCAGCTCAGCCCAGACTAGCGGGACCGCAGATACGCAGTATTTT.

This clonotype was observed at least ten times. The chain employs TRBV7-9 and TRBJ2-5, with 8 bases lining up with TRBD2. The length of the CDR3 is 15 residues. Trimming removed 2 bases from V and 5 bases from J; junction bases left unmatched: 7. The germline CDR1 and CDR2 sequences are SEHNR and FQNEAQ (reference sequence). Written as DNA, the CDR3 is TGTGCCAGCAGCTTATTTAGTAGCGGGATGGAGACCCAGTACTTC. Amino acids: CASSLFSSGMETQYF.

This clonotype was seen ten or more times. This sequence joins TRBV12-3 or TRBV12-4 and TRBJ1-1, with a possible D match to TRBD1 (5 bases). V gave up 4 bases and J gave up 10 bases, with 13 bases separating them. CDR3 size: 12 residues. The CDR3 DNA is TGTGCCAGCAGTTACAGAGCAGGGACAGCTTTCTTT. Protein: CASSYRAGTAFF.

This clonotype was seen many times. The gene calls are TRBV12-3 or TRBV12-4 and TRBJ2-4; 8 bases fit TRBD2. The CDR3 covers 13 residues. V shed 2 bases, J shed 8 bases, and the junction held 2 bases outside the gene matches. CDR3 residues: CASSLSGRHIQYF. The CDR3 DNA reads TGTGCCAGCAGTTTAAGCGGGAGACACATTCAGTACTTC.

There are many counts of this clonotype. The missing conserved phenylalanine or tryptophan at the end of this CDR3 makes a read error likely. The chain uses TRBV7-2 and TRBJ2-5; 8 bases are shared with TRBD2. This CDR3 has 15 residues. CDR1 is SGHTA and CDR2 is FQGNSA in the germline V gene. V lost 2 bases, J lost 1 base, and 3 bases stayed unmatched. This chain's CDR3 is CASSLYREGQETQYY. CDR3 nucleotide sequence: TGTGCCAGCAGCTTATACCGGGAGGGCCAAGAGACCCAGTACTAC.

There are many counts of this clonotype. The V call is TRBV7-2, the J call TRBJ1-1; 7 nucleotides match TRBD1. The germline CDR1 and CDR2 sequences are SGHTA and FQGNSA. CDR3 size: 14 residues. Trimming at V came to 1 base and at J to 5 bases, leaving 4 bases not matched to a gene. The CDR3 DNA sequence: TGTGCCAGCAGCTTAGTGGGGACAGAGACTGAAGCTTTCTTT. This codes for CASSLVGTETEAFF.

This clonotype was seen at least ten times. V usage is TRBV10-3 and J usage is TRBJ2-7, with a weak D call TRBD1 (6 bases). The germline V gene encodes CDR1 ENHRY and CDR2 SYGVKD. Trimming left V 2 bases short and J 3 bases short, with 14 bases between. The CDR3 sequence is 15 residues long. The CDR3 region is CAISENLLQGYEQYF. In DNA form, the CDR3 reads TGTGCCATCAGTGAGAATCTCCTACAGGGCTACGAGCAGTACTTC.

The CDR3, as DNA: TGTGCCAGCACCCGAGACAGGGCCCGATACGAGCAGTACTTC. Amino acids: CASTRDRARYEQYF. The chain recombines TRBV2 with TRBJ2-7; TRBD1 matches 7 bases. Germline assignment: CDR1 SNHLY and CDR2 FYNNEI. The CDR3 is 14 amino acids. J was trimmed by 4 bases and V by 7 bases; bases with no gene match: 10.

This clonotype was seen many times. V usage is TRBV7-6 and J usage is TRBJ1-2, with 11 positions matching TRBD1. J lost 8 bases, V lost 4 bases, and 3 bases had no gene match. This CDR3 is 13 amino acids long. CDR1 SGHVS and CDR2 FNYEAQ come from the germline V gene. The CDR3 protein is CASSYGQGAGYTF. The CDR3 nucleotides are TGTGCCAGCAGCTATGGACAGGGGGCAGGCTACACCTTC.

This clonotype was observed at least ten times. The germline gene is not matched at one end of the junction; a read error may be the cause. This chain uses TRBV28 with TRBJ1-5; 7 bases align to TRBD1. CDR1 and CDR2 from the germline V gene are MDHEN and SYDVKM. The CDR3 has 15 amino acids. The CDR3 loop reads CASSFGTASNQPQNF. CDR3 bases: TGTGCCAGCAGTTTCGGGACAGCGAGCAATCAGCCCCAGAATTTT.

This clonotype was seen repeatedly, ten times or more. The chain links TRBV3-1 to TRBJ1-2; D remains ambiguous. With 10 bases removed from V and 3 bases from J, the gap between germline ends came to 18 bases. This CDR3 has 14 residues. CDR1 LGHDT and CDR2 YNNKEL come from the germline V gene (reference sequence). The CDR3 sequence is CATAPGLKDYGYTF. CDR3 nucleotide sequence: TGTGCCACCGCACCGGGCCTTAAGGACTATGGCTACACCTTC.

The CDR3: CATSRDPTGGGTEAFF. For the CDR3, the DNA is TGTGCCACCAGCAGAGATCCTACAGGGGGAGGTACTGAAGCTTTCTTT. The chain links TRBV15 to TRBJ1-1; 8 nucleotides match TRBD1. This CDR3 contains 16 residues. V lost 0 bases and J lost 5; bases outside the gene matches: 8. Germline-derived CDR1 and CDR2 are LNHNV and YYDKDF (reference sequence).

This clonotype was detected ten times or more. The junction departs from germline at one end; a sequencing error may be responsible. The V gene is TRBV4-3, the J gene TRBJ1-3; D is unclear. Germline V gene lookup returns CDR1 LGHNA and CDR2 YSLEER. The CDR3 sequence is 14 residues long. As DNA, the CDR3 is TGCGCCAGCAGCCAAGATACCTCTCGAAACACCATATATTTT. Protein: CASSQDTSRNTIYF.